What follows describes a single T cell receptor (beta chain). The antigen remains undetermined. The authors prepared the TCRbeta library with unique molecular identifiers. One entry per CDR3 protein results from TCRdb running MiXCR on the PCR reads. In the table there are about 540,000 distinct CDR3 sequences, 25% to 30% of which are singletons. The data are from a study of T-cell reconstitution after alpha-beta-depleted transplantation in children. The study, taken as a whole, reports: From newly produced T cells came most of the T-cell counts and diversity one year after transplant. After transplant, high TCRbeta diversity at day 60 in some patients arose from surviving recipient T cells and thymic progenitors. Where alpha-beta T cells came from about two months after transplant was reportedly several hundred expanded graft clones.

This TCR came from a boy under two years old with Wiskott-Aldrich syndrome, due to receive a stem cell transplant. The sequenced sample was PBMCs, obtained before TCRalphabeta/CD19-depleted stem cell transplant.

The CDR3 DNA is TGTGCCAGTAGTCCGTACAGGGGACAAGAGACCCAGTACTTC. Protein: CASSPYRGQETQYF. The chain joins TRBV19 to TRBJ2-5, with 7 bases that match TRBD1. The CDR3 is 14 residues long. Unmatched junction bases numbered 5, after V lost 5 bases and J lost 2 bases. The germline CDR1 and CDR2 sequences are LNHDA and SQIVND (reference sequence).